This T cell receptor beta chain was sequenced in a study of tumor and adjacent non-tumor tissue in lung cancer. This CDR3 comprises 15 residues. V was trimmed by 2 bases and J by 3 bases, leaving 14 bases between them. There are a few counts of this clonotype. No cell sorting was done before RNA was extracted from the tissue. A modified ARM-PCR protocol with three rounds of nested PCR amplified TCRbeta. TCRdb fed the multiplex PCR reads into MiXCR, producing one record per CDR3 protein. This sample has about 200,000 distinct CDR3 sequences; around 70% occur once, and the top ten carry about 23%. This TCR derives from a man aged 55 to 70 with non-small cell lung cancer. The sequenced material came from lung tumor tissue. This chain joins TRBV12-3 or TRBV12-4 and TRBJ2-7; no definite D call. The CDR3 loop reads CASSLLGRNHYEQYF. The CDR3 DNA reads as TGTGCCAGCAGTTTACTAGGCAGGAACCACTACGAGCAGTACTTC.